A single sample is the source of the 27 T cell receptor beta chains below, sequenced in a study of cytomegalovirus exposure and HLA in healthy donors. Both 60 Vbeta primers and 13 Jbeta primers went into the PCR. This table comes from immunoSEQ multiplex PCR, and its TCRdb copy is limited to in-frame clones, with some not included. The sample gives over 110,000 clones, about 79% of which show up once; approximately 2.4% is in the top ten. Material: PBMCs. These receptors were obtained from a male donor in good health and CMV-seronegative.

This clone was seen only once. The chain combines TRBV15 with TRBJ1-1, with D possibly being TRBD1 (5 bases). Germline loops: CDR1 LNHNV, CDR2 YYDKDF (reference sequence). This CDR3 has 15 amino acids. Trimming pared 3 bases from V and 5 bases from J, leaving 16 bases between. Here the CDR3 reads CATSRTLNGGTEAFF. CDR3 DNA: TGTGCCACCAGCAGGACCCTAAACGGGGGAACTGAAGCTTTCTTT.

The J gene is TRBJ2-1, the V gene TRBV30; D is possibly TRBD1 (5 bases). CDR3 length equals 14 residues. V lost 1 base and J lost 5, with 12 bases in between. Per the germline V gene, CDR1 is GTSNPN and CDR2 is SVGIG (reference sequence). Here the CDR3 reads CAWSGPTVHNEQFF. In DNA form, the CDR3 reads TGTGCCTGGAGTGGTCCGACAGTTCACAATGAGCAGTTCTTC.

The chain carries TRBV5-6 and TRBJ2-1; 8 bases align to TRBD2. V shed 2 bases, J shed 0 bases, and the junction held 7 bases outside the gene matches. Per germline, CDR1 SGHDT and CDR2 YYEEEE. The CDR3 covers 17 residues. The CDR3 bases are TGTGCCAGCAGCTTTACTGGACTAGCCACCTCCTACAATGAGCAGTTCTTC. Translating it yields CASSFTGLATSYNEQFF.

The V call is TRBV10-3, the J call TRBJ2-5, with 9 bases aligning to TRBD1. This CDR3 is built from 16 residues. CDR1 and CDR2 from the germline V gene are ENHRY and SYGVKD. The V gene end was trimmed by 5 bases and the J gene end by 5 bases; junction bases not matched to a gene: 12. The CDR3 loop reads CAISRSIAGTGETQYF. The CDR3 bases are TGTGCCATCAGTCGAAGCATTGCAGGGACAGGGGAGACCCAGTACTTC.

This clone was recorded once. The rearrangement links TRBV30 to TRBJ2-1, with a weak D call TRBD2 (7 bases). V was cut by 5 bases and J by 9 bases, with 11 bases left in between. The germline gives CDR1 GTSNPN, CDR2 SVGIG (reference sequence). This CDR3 spans 11 amino acids. The CDR3 DNA reads as TGTGCCTGGGGGGGGGCGGGTGAGCAGTTCTTC. Residues: CAWGGAGEQFF.

A single count supports this clone. This chain uses TRBV18 with TRBJ2-7; TRBD1 agrees at 8 bases. The V gene end was trimmed by 6 bases and the J gene end by 0 bases; junction bases not matched to a gene: 7. CDR3 size: 15 residues. The germline CDR1 and CDR2 sequences are KGHSH and LQKENI. The DNA for the CDR3 is TGTGCCAGCTCTGCGACAGGGGTCAGCTCCTACGAGCAGTACTTC. It yields the protein CASSATGVSSYEQYF.

The genes are TRBV5-6 and TRBJ2-2; unclear D gene. The V and J ends lost 7 bases and 7 bases respectively, with 20 bases between them. CDR1 SGHDT and CDR2 YYEEEE come from the germline V gene. The length of the CDR3 is 15 residues. The CDR3: CASHPGSRVGGELFF. CDR3 nucleotide sequence: TGTGCCAGCCACCCTGGAAGTCGGGTCGGCGGGGAGCTGTTTTTT.

The chain combines TRBV18 with TRBJ2-2; 7 bases are a match to TRBD1. Germline CDR1 and CDR2: KGHSH and LQKENI. Unmatched junction bases numbered 4, after V lost 2 bases and J lost 1 base. The CDR3 totals 16 residues. The CDR3 bases are TGTGCCAGCTCACCAGGGGGACAGTGGAACACCGGGGAGCTGTTTTTT. Amino acid sequence: CASSPGGQWNTGELFF.

This clone was found a few times. This chain joins TRBV7-3 and TRBJ2-7; TRBD2 matches at 7 bases. Germline V gives CDR1 SGHTA, CDR2 FQGTGA. The CDR3 covers 12 residues. The CDR3, as DNA: TGTGCCAGCAGCCAGCCACGCCCGTCGGGGGGCGTC. Translated: CASSQPRPSGGV.

The chain is built from TRBV10-3 and TRBJ2-2; no clear D. V was trimmed by 9 bases and J by 4 bases, leaving 12 bases between them. Germline V gene lookup returns CDR1 ENHRY and CDR2 SYGVKD. This CDR3 has 13 amino acids. CDR3 amino acids: CAMVALPTGELFF. The DNA of the CDR3 is TGTGCCATGGTGGCTTTACCCACCGGGGAGCTGTTTTTT.

The CDR3: CASSSDSSGANVLTF. The CDR3 bases are TGTGCCAGCAGCTCCGACAGCTCTGGGGCCAACGTCCTGACTTTC. The gene calls are TRBV5-4 and TRBJ2-6, with D possibly TRBD1 on 5 matching bases. From germline, CDR1 is SGHNT and CDR2 YYREEE (reference sequence). The CDR3 spans 15 residues. Trimming removed 3 bases from V and 0 bases from J, with 7 bases in between.

The chain is built from TRBV7-9 and TRBJ2-5; 8 nucleotides align to TRBD2. Germline CDR1 SEHNR, CDR2 FQNEAQ (reference sequence). This CDR3 region has 16 residues. V lost 6 bases, J lost 5 bases, and 14 bases stayed unmatched. In DNA form, the CDR3 reads TGTGCCAGCAGAGCCGGGACTAGTTCCTCCCGGGAGACCCAGTACTTC. Protein product: CASRAGTSSSRETQYF.

The genes are TRBV5-6 and TRBJ2-7; D possibly corresponds to TRBD2 (7 bases). This CDR3 comprises 13 residues. Trimming took 4 bases from V and 7 from J, leaving 15 bases between them. The V gene's germline CDR1 is SGHDT and CDR2 YYEEEE. The DNA of the CDR3 is TGTGCCAGCAGCCCGCCGGGGGGCGAGGAGCAGTACTTC. Protein product: CASSPPGGEEQYF.

This chain uses TRBV7-9 with TRBJ2-3; D might be TRBD2 (5 bases). This CDR3 region has 13 residues. V lost 8 bases and J 0 bases, leaving 9 bases between the germline ends. Germline CDR1 SEHNR, CDR2 FQNEAQ (reference sequence). For the CDR3, the DNA is TGTGCCAGCGGGAGCTCTAGCACAGATACGCAGTATTTT. It is translated as CASGSSSTDTQYF.

The sample holds a few counts of this clone. The V call is TRBV11-1, the J call TRBJ2-1, with 11 positions matching TRBD1. V was clipped by 2 bases and J by 6 bases; unmatched bases: 6. Germline CDR1 and CDR2: SGHAT and FQDESV (reference sequence). This CDR3 has 16 amino acids. CDR3 nucleotides: TGTGCCAGCAGCTTATCTTCCGGGACAGGGGGCAATGAGCAGTTCTTC. This codes for CASSLSSGTGGNEQFF.

V gene TRBV9 combines with J gene TRBJ2-4, with a weak D call TRBD2 (6 bases). Trimming took 4 bases from V and 7 from J, leaving 12 bases between them. The CDR3 has 13 residues. Looked up from germline, CDR1 is SGDLS and CDR2 is YYNGEE. As DNA, the CDR3 is TGTGCCAGCAGCCCTAAGACTAGGAACATTCAGTACTTC. Its translation: CASSPKTRNIQYF.

The chain joins TRBV7-2 to TRBJ2-3, with a possible D match to TRBD2 (5 bases). CDR1 and CDR2 from the germline V gene are SGHTA and FQGNSA. The CDR3 covers 15 residues. With 6 bases removed from V and 1 base from J, the gap between germline ends came to 14 bases. The CDR3 DNA sequence: TGTGCCAGCAGTTTACTGGGAGCTGGCACAGATACGCAGTATTTT. Encoded protein: CASSLLGAGTDTQYF.

Regarding this clone: The sample carries other DNA sequences with the same CDR3. V is TRBV30 and J is TRBJ2-1; D is perhaps TRBD2 (5 bases). This CDR3 is built from 14 residues. Per the germline V gene, CDR1 is GTSNPN and CDR2 is SVGIG (reference sequence). The DNA of the CDR3 is TGTGCATACCAAGTGGGAGATTTATACAATGAGCAGTTCTTC. Translating gives CAYQVGDLYNEQFF.

The J gene is TRBJ1-4, the V gene TRBV28, with D perhaps matching TRBD1 (5 bases). V was shortened by 8 bases and J by 8 bases, with 15 bases between the two germline ends. The CDR3 contains 13 residues. Germline V gene sequence: CDR1 MDHEN, CDR2 SYDVKM. The CDR3 bases are TGTGCCAGCGGAGGGGAGGGTATAGAAAAACTGTTTTTT. Translating gives CASGGEGIEKLFF.

V and J are TRBV25-1 and TRBJ2-3; D may be TRBD2 (6 bases). The V gene lost 10 bases and the J gene lost 0 bases, with 11 bases spanning the gap. There are 13 residues in the CDR3. From germline, CDR1 is MGHDK and CDR2 SYGVNS. CDR3: CATRLGSTDTQYF. The CDR3 DNA reads TGTGCCACCCGACTAGGAAGCACAGATACGCAGTATTTT.

This chain joins TRBV7-8 and TRBJ2-7; D is unclear. This CDR3 is 15 amino acids long. V was trimmed by 1 base and J by 2 bases, leaving 12 bases between them. CDR1 and CDR2 (germline): SGHVS, FQNEAQ. The CDR3 DNA is TGTGCCAGCAGCTTAGGACTGACGGCCACCTACGAGCAGTACTTC. Amino acids: CASSLGLTATYEQYF.

The genes are TRBV9 and TRBJ2-2; D ambiguous. The CDR3 totals 14 residues. The germline V and J ends were trimmed by 4 bases and 6 bases, with 13 bases remaining between them. Germline V gene data show CDR1 as SGDLS and CDR2 as YYNGEE. CDR3 region: CASSPPLSPGELFF. CDR3 coding DNA: TGTGCCAGCAGCCCACCCCTAAGTCCCGGGGAGCTGTTTTTT. Full variable domain (rest looked up from reference TRBV9 and TRBJ2-2): DSGVTQTPKHLITATGQRVTLRCSPRSGDLSVYWYQQSLDQGLQFLIQYYNGEERAKGNILERFSAQQFPDLHSELNLSSLELGDSALYFCASSPPLSPGELFFGEGSRLTVL.

This chain connects TRBV5-1 to TRBJ2-7, with TRBD1 as a possible D gene (6 bases). V was pared by 6 bases and J by 3 bases, with 16 bases between. This CDR3 region has 14 residues. CDR1 SGHRS and CDR2 YFSETQ come from the germline V gene. CDR3 coding DNA: TGCGCCAGCACTGTGGACGGGACAAGCTACGAGCAGTACTTC. Amino acids: CASTVDGTSYEQYF.

Of note for this clone: The junction and the germline gene differ at one end; a read error may be behind it. V and J are TRBV4-1 and TRBJ1-1; D is perhaps TRBD1 (5 bases). CDR1 is MGHRA and CDR2 is YSYEKL in the germline V gene. This CDR3 spans 15 amino acids. CDR3 region: CAGSQENLDTLEAFF. CDR3 nucleotide sequence: TGCGCCGGCAGCCAAGAAAACTTGGACACTTTGGAAGCTTTCTTT.

V gene TRBV19 combines with J gene TRBJ1-5; 7 nucleotides match TRBD1. V dropped 2 bases and J dropped 11; count of bases not matched to a gene: 12. In germline, CDR1 is LNHDA, CDR2 SQIVND (reference sequence). This CDR3 is built from 15 residues. CDR3 sequence (DNA): TGTGCCAGTAGTATACTCGGACAGGACCTAACAGCCCAGCATTTT. As protein: CASSILGQDLTAQHF.

The V call is TRBV2, the J call TRBJ2-5; 7 nucleotides align to TRBD2. The last part of the DNA fits TRBJ2-7 better; the J call may be wrong. Germline lookup yields CDR1 SNHLY and CDR2 FYNNEI. This CDR3 is 15 amino acids long. In DNA, the CDR3 is TGTGCCAGCAAGTGGGAGGGCTCGTCCTCCTACGAGCAGTACTTC. Translated, it gives CASKWEGSSSYEQYF.

The V call is TRBV7-8, the J call TRBJ2-5; the match to TRBD2 covers 11 bases. The CDR3 is 18 amino acids. The V gene's germline CDR1 is SGHVS and CDR2 FQNEAQ. Losses at the gene ends were 2 bases for V and 5 bases for J; bases not matched to a gene: 13. The CDR3 loop is CASSLNYGIAGGLETQYF. The CDR3 DNA is TGTGCCAGCAGCTTAAATTATGGTATAGCGGGAGGGCTGGAGACCCAGTACTTC.